Sequencing of this T cell receptor (beta chain) was carried out in a study of T-cell reconstitution after alpha-beta-depleted transplantation in children. Broader study findings: T-cell numbers and diversity one year post-transplant derived largely from freshly generated T cells. Reportedly, roughly two months post-transplant, alpha-beta T cells arose from several hundred expanded graft clones. Recipient T cells and thymic progenitors that survived were the source of the high TCRbeta diversity seen at day 60 in some patients.

This CDR3 spans 15 amino acids. Germline V CDR1 and CDR2: MGHRA, YSYEKL. The trim removed 5 bases at V and 8 bases at J, leaving 10 bases unmatched. This clonotype was counted at least ten times. Its antigen remains unknown. Preparation of the TCRbeta library involved a method that used unique molecular identifiers. TCRdb independently ran MiXCR on the PCR reads; one entry per CDR3 protein. The sample shows about 980,000 distinct CDR3 sequences, 25% to 30% of them seen only once. Source: PBMCs, mostly from graft donor cells, taken 360 days after TCRalphabeta/CD19-depleted stem cell transplant. The rearrangement uses TRBV4-1 and TRBJ2-1; 9 nucleotides match TRBD1. This receptor was identified in a boy in the first two years of life who had a stem cell transplant for SCID, so the T cells may come from the graft donor. DNA for the CDR3: TGCGCCAGCAGCTCTGGTTTACAGGGGGCCCATGAGCAGTTCTTC. This codes for CASSSGLQGAHEQFF.